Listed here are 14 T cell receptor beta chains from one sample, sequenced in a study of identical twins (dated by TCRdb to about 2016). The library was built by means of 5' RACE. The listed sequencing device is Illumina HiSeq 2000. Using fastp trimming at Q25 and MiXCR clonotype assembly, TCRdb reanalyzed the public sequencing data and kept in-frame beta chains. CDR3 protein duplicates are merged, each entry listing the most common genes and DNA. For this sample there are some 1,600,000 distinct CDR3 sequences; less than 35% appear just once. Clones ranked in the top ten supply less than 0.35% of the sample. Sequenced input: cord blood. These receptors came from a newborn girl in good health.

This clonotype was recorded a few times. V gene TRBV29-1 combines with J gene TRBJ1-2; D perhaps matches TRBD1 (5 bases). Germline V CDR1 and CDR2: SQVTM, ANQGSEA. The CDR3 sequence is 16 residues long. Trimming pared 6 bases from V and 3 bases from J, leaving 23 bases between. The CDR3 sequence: CSVTQGTVGAYYGYTF. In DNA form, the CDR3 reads TGCAGCGTCACGCAGGGCACCGTCGGAGCCTACTATGGCTACACCTTC.

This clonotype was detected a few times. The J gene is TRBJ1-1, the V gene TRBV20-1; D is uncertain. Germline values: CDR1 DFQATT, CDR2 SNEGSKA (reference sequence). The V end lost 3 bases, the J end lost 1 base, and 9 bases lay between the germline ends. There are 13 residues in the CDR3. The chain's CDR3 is CSASGQPNTEAFF. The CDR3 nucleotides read TGCAGTGCTAGTGGCCAGCCGAACACTGAAGCTTTCTTT.

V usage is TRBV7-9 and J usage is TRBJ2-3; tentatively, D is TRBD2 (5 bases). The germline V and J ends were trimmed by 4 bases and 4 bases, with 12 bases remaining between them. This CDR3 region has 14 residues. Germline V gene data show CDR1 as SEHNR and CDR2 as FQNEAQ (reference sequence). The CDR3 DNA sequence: TGTGCCAGCAGCTCGAGGGAGTGGGCAGATACGCAGTATTTT. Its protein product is CASSSREWADTQYF. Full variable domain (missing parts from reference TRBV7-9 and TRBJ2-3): DTGVSQNPRHKITKRGQNVTFRCDPISEHNRLYWYRQTLGQGPEFLTYFQNEAQLEKSRLLSDRFSAERPKGSFSTLEIQRTEQGDSAMYLCASSSREWADTQYFGPGTRLTVL.

CDR3 loop: CASRNGTQDEKLFF. CDR3 coding DNA: TGTGCCAGCAGGAACGGGACCCAAGATGAAAAACTGTTTTTT. The chain is built from TRBV13 and TRBJ1-4; tentative D call: TRBD1 (5 bases). The CDR3 sequence is 14 residues long. The germline V gene has CDR1 PRHDT and CDR2 FYEKMQ (reference sequence). Trimming took 6 bases from V and 6 from J, leaving 14 bases between them.

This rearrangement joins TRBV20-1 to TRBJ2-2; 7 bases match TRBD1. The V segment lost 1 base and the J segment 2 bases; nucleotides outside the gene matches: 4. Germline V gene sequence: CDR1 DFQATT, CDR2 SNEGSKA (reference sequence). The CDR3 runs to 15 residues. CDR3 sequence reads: CSARVGTDNTGELFF. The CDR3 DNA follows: TGCAGTGCTAGAGTGGGGACAGATAACACCGGGGAGCTGTTTTTT.

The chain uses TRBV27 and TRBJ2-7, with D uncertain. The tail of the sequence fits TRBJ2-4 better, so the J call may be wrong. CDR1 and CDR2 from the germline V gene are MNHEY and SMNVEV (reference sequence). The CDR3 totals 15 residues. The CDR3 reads CASSLGPPAVNIQYF. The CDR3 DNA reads TGTGCCAGCAGTTTAGGCCCACCAGCCGTAAACATTCAGTACTTC.

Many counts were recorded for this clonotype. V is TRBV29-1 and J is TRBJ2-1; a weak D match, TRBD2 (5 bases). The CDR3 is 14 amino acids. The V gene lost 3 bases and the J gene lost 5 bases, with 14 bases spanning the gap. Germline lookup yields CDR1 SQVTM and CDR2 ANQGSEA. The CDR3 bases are TGCAGCGTTGAGGGTCGGCTAGCCAACAATGAGCAGTTCTTC. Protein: CSVEGRLANNEQFF.

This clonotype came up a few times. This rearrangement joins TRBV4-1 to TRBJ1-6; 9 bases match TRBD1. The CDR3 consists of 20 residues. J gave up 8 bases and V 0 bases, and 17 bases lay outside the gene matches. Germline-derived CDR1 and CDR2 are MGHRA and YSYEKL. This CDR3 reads CASSQEGPWDRDRGDSPLHF. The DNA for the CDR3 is TGCGCCAGCAGCCAAGAAGGTCCGTGGGACAGGGATCGAGGGGATTCACCCCTCCACTTT.

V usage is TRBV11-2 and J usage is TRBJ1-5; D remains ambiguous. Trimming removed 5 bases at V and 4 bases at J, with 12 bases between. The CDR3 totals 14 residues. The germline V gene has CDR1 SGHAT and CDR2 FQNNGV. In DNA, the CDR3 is TGTGCCAGCAGCCCCCGTGGGGAGAATCAGCCCCAGCATTTT. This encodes CASSPRGENQPQHF.

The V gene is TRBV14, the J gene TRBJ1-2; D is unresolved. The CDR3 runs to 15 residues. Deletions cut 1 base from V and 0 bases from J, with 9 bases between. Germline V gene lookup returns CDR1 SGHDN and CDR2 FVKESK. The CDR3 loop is CASSQGPTANYGYTF. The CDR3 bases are TGTGCCAGCAGCCAAGGACCCACAGCTAACTATGGCTACACCTTC.

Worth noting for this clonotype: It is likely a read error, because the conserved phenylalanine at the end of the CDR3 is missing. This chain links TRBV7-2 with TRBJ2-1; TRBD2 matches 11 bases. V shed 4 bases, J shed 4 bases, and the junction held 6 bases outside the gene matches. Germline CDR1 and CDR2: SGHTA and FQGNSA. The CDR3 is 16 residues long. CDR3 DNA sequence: TGTGCCAGCAGCTATACCGGGACTAGCGGTTACAATGAGCAGTTCGTC. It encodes CASSYTGTSGYNEQFV.

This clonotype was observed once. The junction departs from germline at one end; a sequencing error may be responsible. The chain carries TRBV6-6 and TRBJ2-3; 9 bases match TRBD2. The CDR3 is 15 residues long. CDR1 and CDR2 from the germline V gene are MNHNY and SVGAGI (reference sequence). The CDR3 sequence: CASSYFSGSTDMQYF. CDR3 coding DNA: TGTGCCAGCAGTTACTTTAGCGGGAGCACAGATATGCAGTATTTT.

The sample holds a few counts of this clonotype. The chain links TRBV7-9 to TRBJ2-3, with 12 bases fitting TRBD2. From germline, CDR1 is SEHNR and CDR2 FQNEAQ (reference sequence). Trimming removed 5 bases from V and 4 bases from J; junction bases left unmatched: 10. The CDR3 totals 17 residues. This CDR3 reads CASSPRLAGVSADTQYF. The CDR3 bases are TGTGCCAGCAGCCCGCGACTAGCGGGAGTTTCGGCAGATACGCAGTATTTT.

The CDR3 DNA reads as TGCAGTGCTACTAGCGGGGCTACCTACAATGAGCAGTTCTTC. This encodes CSATSGATYNEQFF. J is TRBJ2-1 and V is TRBV20-1, with 9 bases fitting TRBD2. Losses at the gene ends were 4 bases for V and 2 bases for J; bases not matched to a gene: 3. This CDR3 comprises 14 residues. CDR1 and CDR2 (germline): DFQATT, SNEGSKA (reference sequence).